These 32 T cell receptor beta chains were all obtained from the same sample, sequenced in a study of spatial heterogeneity in lung cancer. TCRdb ran MiXCR on the 5' RACE reads and lists one entry per CDR3 protein. The sample records 400 to 450 distinct CDR3 sequences, approximately 40% being singletons. The time point denotes: sample taken at primary tumor resection. Extraction of whole RNA from tumor, nontumor lung or frozen PBMC preceded unsorted sequencing. The sample here was PBMCs, taken at surgery. These receptors all stem from a male donor with early-stage non-small cell lung cancer.

As to this clonotype: The library was designed around alpha chains, so this beta chain is a stray read whose abundance carries little weight. The chain recombines TRBV11-2 with TRBJ2-3, with 11 bases aligning to TRBD2. The germline V gene encodes CDR1 SGHAT and CDR2 FQNNGV. This CDR3 contains 15 residues. The V segment lost 6 bases and the J segment 4 bases; nucleotides outside the gene matches: 6. DNA of the CDR3: TGTGCCAGCAGGGATACTAGCGGGAGCGCAGATACGCAGTATTTT. As protein: CASRDTSGSADTQYF.

This clonotype was observed a single time. This beta chain represents an off-target read in a library built for alpha chains; its size is of limited meaning. The CDR3, as DNA: TGCGCCAGCAGCTTGTTCCGGGGCCCCTACGAGCAGTACTTC. This encodes CASSLFRGPYEQYF. The gene calls are TRBV5-1 and TRBJ2-7; D might be TRBD1 or TRBD2, each matching 5 bases. This CDR3 is built from 14 residues. Trimming took 1 base from V and 2 from J, leaving 10 bases between them. Germline V gene data show CDR1 as SGHRS and CDR2 as YFSETQ.

This clonotype was observed a few times. This beta chain slipped into a library made for alpha chains as a stray read, so its size is not meaningful. The J gene is TRBJ2-3, the V gene TRBV13; D is unclear. The CDR3 covers 12 residues. V lost 5 bases to trimming and J lost 0 bases, with 3 bases between them. The germline V gene encodes CDR1 PRHDT and CDR2 FYEKMQ (reference sequence). The CDR3 DNA reads as TGTGCCAGCAGCCGCAGCACAGATACGCAGTATTTT. Its protein product is CASSRSTDTQYF.

Relative to its sample, this clonotype is hyperexpanded (1% or more). This beta chain slipped into a library made for alpha chains as a stray read, so its size is not meaningful. This chain uses TRBV21-1 with TRBJ2-1. TRBV21-1 has pseudogene status. The CDR3 has 15 amino acids. The CDR3: CASKDAAVGLYEQFF. The CDR3 DNA is TGTGCCAGCAAGGACGCCGCGGTCGGGTTGTATGAGCAGTTCTTC.

As for this clonotype: The library was prepared for alpha chains; this beta chain is a stray read, so its frequency means little. The genes are TRBV30 and TRBJ2-4; possible D gene TRBD2, 5 bases. Trimming took off 0 bases at V and 1 base at J, with 10 bases between the two ends. The CDR3 covers 15 residues. Per germline, CDR1 GTSNPN and CDR2 SVGIG (reference sequence). The CDR3 is CAWSVPEGAKNIQYF. The DNA of the CDR3 is TGTGCCTGGAGTGTACCCGAGGGTGCCAAAAACATTCAGTACTTC.

This clonotype qualifies as large (0.1 to 1%). In a library made to pick up alpha chains, this beta chain is a stray read with a size that means little. The chain combines TRBV4-1 with TRBJ2-3, with 7 bases aligning to TRBD2. With V trimmed by 4 bases and J by 4 bases, 17 bases remained unmatched. The CDR3 extends over 18 amino acids. CDR1 is MGHRA and CDR2 is YSYEKL in the germline V gene. CDR3 loop: CASSRTLGGGGHSDTQYF. The CDR3 DNA follows: TGCGCCAGCAGCCGAACCCTGGGGGGGGGAGGGCATTCAGATACGCAGTATTTT.

This clonotype counts as large (0.1 to 1%). With the library built for alpha chains, this beta chain is off target and its frequency is not meaningful. Written as DNA, the CDR3 is TGTGCCACCAGCAGGGGCGGGGGCCCTTATACCTACGAGCAGTACTTC. Translating it yields CATSRGGGPYTYEQYF. V gene TRBV15 combines with J gene TRBJ2-7; possible D gene TRBD2, 7 bases. V lost 3 bases, J lost 2 bases, and 17 bases lay in between. Germline V gene lookup returns CDR1 LNHNV and CDR2 YYDKDF (reference sequence). The CDR3 is 16 residues long.

Note on this clonotype: This beta chain lies outside the target of a library built for alpha chains; its clone size means little. The chain links TRBV9 to TRBJ2-3; no clear D. Germline CDR1 reads SGDLS; CDR2 reads YYNGEE. Trimming removed 3 bases from V and 1 base from J, with 6 bases in between. The CDR3 runs 13 residues. Here the CDR3 reads CASSGGGTDTQYF. The CDR3 DNA is TGTGCCAGCAGCGGAGGAGGCACAGATACGCAGTATTTT. Full variable domain (outside the CDR3, taken from reference TRBV9 and TRBJ2-3): DSGVTQTPKHLITATGQRVTLRCSPRSGDLSVYWYQQSLDQGLQFLIQYYNGEERAKGNILERFSAQQFPDLHSELNLSSLELGDSALYFCASSGGGTDTQYFGPGTRLTVL.

This clonotype was counted between two and nine times. The size of this beta chain means little, since it is a stray read in a library made for alpha chains. The CDR3 reads CAIRDRDVAGGNEQFF. The CDR3 DNA sequence: TGTGCCATCAGGGACAGAGACGTAGCGGGGGGGAATGAGCAGTTCTTC. This chain connects TRBV10-3 to TRBJ2-1, with 11 bases that match TRBD2. With 6 bases clipped from V and 7 bases from J, the junction kept 11 bases outside the gene matches. The CDR3 sequence is 16 residues long. Germline lookup yields CDR1 ENHRY and CDR2 SYGVKD.

This clonotype appeared a few times. This beta chain is an off-target read within a library intended for alpha chains, so its frequency means little. The chain uses TRBV7-8 and TRBJ2-1; D assignment may be TRBD1 or TRBD2 (5 bases each). The length of the CDR3 is 16 residues. Trimming left V 2 bases short and J 0 bases short, with 11 bases between. Germline V gene sequence: CDR1 SGHVS, CDR2 FQNEAQ. In DNA form, the CDR3 reads TGTGCCAGCAGCTTAACCGGGACCTCCTCCTACAATGAGCAGTTCTTC. Translation: CASSLTGTSSYNEQFF.

A word on this clonotype: This beta chain is off target for a library built for alpha chains, so its abundance means little. The chain carries TRBV9 and TRBJ2-3; 8 bases map to TRBD2. V shed 3 bases, J shed 3 bases, and the junction held 9 bases outside the gene matches. Per the germline V gene, CDR1 is SGDLS and CDR2 is YYNGEE. This CDR3 has 16 amino acids. The CDR3 here is CASSDGSGDATDTQYF. The CDR3 coding sequence is TGTGCCAGCAGCGACGGTAGCGGGGACGCTACAGATACGCAGTATTTT. The entire variable domain, with the rest obtained from reference TRBV9 and TRBJ2-3, is as follows: DSGVTQTPKHLITATGQRVTLRCSPRSGDLSVYWYQQSLDQGLQFLIQYYNGEERAKGNILERFSAQQFPDLHSELNLSSLELGDSALYFCASSDGSGDATDTQYFGPGTRLTVL.

A remark on this clonotype: This beta chain slipped into a library made for alpha chains as a stray read, so its size is not meaningful. The V gene is TRBV11-2, the J gene TRBJ2-7; possible D gene TRBD2, 6 bases. Germline V gene sequence: CDR1 SGHAT, CDR2 FQNNGV. This CDR3 has 16 residues. Trimming cost V 5 bases and J 0 bases, with 17 bases left between them. CDR3 residues: CASSPLAGQSSYEQYF. The CDR3 region has the DNA TGTGCCAGCAGCCCCCTGGCGGGGCAAAGCTCCTACGAGCAGTACTTC.

Of note for this clonotype: In a library made to pick up alpha chains, this beta chain is a stray read with a size that means little. This rearrangement joins TRBV7-7 to TRBJ2-7; D not resolved. The CDR3 has 13 amino acids. V was shortened by 6 bases and J by 0 bases, with 9 bases between the two germline ends. Germline assignment: CDR1 SSHAT and CDR2 FNYEAQ (reference sequence). The CDR3 reads CASSSSSSYEQYF. The CDR3 DNA is TGTGCCAGCAGTTCCTCCAGCTCCTACGAGCAGTACTTC.

By sample fraction, this clonotype is large. Because this beta chain is a stray read in a library intended to capture alpha chains, its abundance should not be given much weight. The rearrangement links TRBV28 to TRBJ2-2; 9 nucleotides align to TRBD2. CDR3 length: 14 residues. With V trimmed by 6 bases and J by 5 bases, 4 bases remained unmatched. The germline V gene encodes CDR1 MDHEN and CDR2 SYDVKM. CDR3: CASSLAGYTGELFF. CDR3 nucleotides: TGTGCCAGCAGCCTAGCGGGATATACCGGGGAGCTGTTTTTT.

Notes on this clonotype: As an off-target read in a library built for alpha chains, this beta chain has a frequency of little significance. The chain has TRBV12-3 or TRBV12-4 and TRBJ2-7; TRBD1 or TRBD2 may be the D gene (6 bases each). V was pared by 4 bases and J by 7 bases, with 11 bases between. CDR3 size: 12 residues. CDR3 region: CASSSGAGEQYF. The CDR3 nucleotides are TGTGCCAGCAGTTCGGGGGCGGGGGAGCAGTACTTC.

This clonotype has just a few counts. Found in a library prepared for alpha chains, this beta chain is an off-target read, and its abundance has little meaning. The chain has TRBV28 and TRBJ1-1, with D tentatively TRBD1 (6 bases). The V end was cut by 6 bases, the J end by 10 bases, with 21 bases between. CDR1 and CDR2 from the germline V gene are MDHEN and SYDVKM. The CDR3 extends over 14 amino acids. The CDR3, as DNA: TGTGCCAGCAGCCCAACGGGGGGGCTTGTGAGAGCTTTCTTT. Translation: CASSPTGGLVRAFF.

This clonotype is large (0.1 to 1%) in the sample. With the library built for alpha chains, this beta chain is off target and its frequency is not meaningful. V and J are TRBV6-2 or TRBV6-3 and TRBJ2-5; D might be TRBD2 (5 bases). The germline V gene encodes CDR1 MNHEY and CDR2 SVGEGT. V was pared by 4 bases and J by 4 bases, with 16 bases between. The CDR3 runs to 15 residues. CDR3 sequence reads: CASSFPTAGGETQYF. DNA of the CDR3: TGTGCCAGCAGTTTTCCCACCGCGGGCGGAGAGACCCAGTACTTC.

Note on this clonotype: This beta chain is off target for a library built for alpha chains, so its abundance means little. The J gene is TRBJ2-5, the V gene TRBV27; D is uncertain. Trimming cost V 6 bases and J 7 bases, with 15 bases left between them. This CDR3 contains 13 residues. The germline V gene has CDR1 MNHEY and CDR2 SMNVEV (reference sequence). The CDR3 protein is CASSSLFKGTQYF. In DNA form, the CDR3 reads TGTGCCAGCAGCTCCTTGTTTAAGGGGACCCAGTACTTC.

A note on this clonotype: A junction boundary mismatches the germline segment, possibly from a read error. This beta chain came through as a stray read in a library set up for alpha chains, and its size says little. V and J are TRBV28 and TRBJ2-1; possible D gene TRBD1, 5 bases. The CDR3 has 11 amino acids. Germline V CDR1 and CDR2: MDHEN, SYDVKM. Here the CDR3 reads CASTGPDRTVF. CDR3 in DNA: TGTGCCAGCACAGGACCTGACAGAACAGTTTTC.

This clonotype was recorded only once. Because this beta chain is a stray read in a library intended to capture alpha chains, its abundance should not be given much weight. CDR3 amino acids: CASSLGPKRNTGELFF. CDR3 DNA: TGTGCCAGCAGCTTAGGTCCCAAGCGTAACACCGGGGAGCTGTTTTTT. The V call is TRBV11-2, the J call TRBJ2-2; D is unclear. CDR3 length equals 16 residues. The germline gives CDR1 SGHAT, CDR2 FQNNGV. Trimming left V 1 base short and J 2 bases short, with 11 bases between.

This clonotype was counted only a few times. In a library made to pick up alpha chains, this beta chain is a stray read with a size that means little. J is TRBJ2-3 and V is TRBV6-1; 10 bases are shared with TRBD1. CDR1 and CDR2 from the germline V gene are MNHNS and SASEGT. V lost 7 bases and J lost 6; bases outside the gene matches: 7. This CDR3 region has 14 residues. CDR3 in DNA: TGTGCCAGCACTACCGGGACAGGGGCTGATACGCAGTATTTT. This translates into CASTTGTGADTQYF.

This clonotype has a handful of counts. This beta chain was picked up by a library intended for alpha chains and is off target, so its count carries little meaning. V gene TRBV5-1 combines with J gene TRBJ2-5; no clear D. Germline CDR1 SGHRS, CDR2 YFSETQ. The CDR3 extends over 14 amino acids. Trimming left V 3 bases short and J 1 base short, with 10 bases between. DNA for the CDR3: TGCGCCAGCAGCTCAATAGCAACCCAAGAGACCCAGTACTTC. It encodes CASSSIATQETQYF.

This clonotype was observed a few times. As an off-target read in a library built for alpha chains, this beta chain has a frequency of little significance. This chain joins TRBV7-8 and TRBJ2-5; D is unresolved. V shed 3 bases and J shed 3 bases, with 2 bases lying between them. There are 11 residues in the CDR3. The V gene's germline CDR1 is SGHVS and CDR2 FQNEAQ. CDR3: CASSFKETQYF. CDR3 in DNA: TGTGCCAGCAGCTTCAAAGAGACCCAGTACTTC.

To note about this clonotype: This beta chain slipped into a library made for alpha chains as a stray read, so its size is not meaningful. The CDR3 reads CASSHGGIGFGNEQFF. In DNA, the CDR3 is TGTGCCAGCAGCCACGGAGGGATAGGGTTTGGCAATGAGCAGTTCTTC. The chain recombines TRBV3-1 with TRBJ2-1, with D perhaps matching TRBD2 (6 bases). Germline values: CDR1 LGHDT, CDR2 YNNKEL (reference sequence). The CDR3 length is 16 residues. V was shortened by 3 bases and J by 6 bases, with 18 bases between the two germline ends.

This clonotype has a handful of counts. Because the library targeted alpha chains, this beta chain is an off-target read whose size means little. The V and J genes are TRBV7-9 and TRBJ2-3, with D possibly matching TRBD2 (5 bases). Deletions cut 5 bases from V and 2 bases from J, with 5 bases between. In germline, CDR1 is SEHNR, CDR2 FQNEAQ (reference sequence). The CDR3 contains 12 residues. CDR3 DNA: TGTGCCAGCAGCGGACTCACAGATACGCAGTATTTT. Translated, it gives CASSGLTDTQYF.

Within the sample, this clonotype is large. Because this beta chain is a stray read in a library intended to capture alpha chains, its abundance should not be given much weight. This chain uses TRBV29-1 with TRBJ2-7; 7 nucleotides line up with TRBD2. J gave up 2 bases and V 5 bases, and 12 bases lay outside the gene matches. CDR1 and CDR2 from the germline V gene are SQVTM and ANQGSEA. The CDR3 consists of 15 residues. The CDR3 is CSVRDSSGRTYEQYF. Here the CDR3 DNA reads TGCAGCGTTCGAGACTCTAGCGGACGTACCTACGAGCAGTACTTC.

This clonotype was counted between two and nine times. Being off target in a library aimed at alpha chains, this beta chain has a size of little meaning. The chain links TRBV7-8 to TRBJ2-3; TRBD2 agrees at 7 bases. The V and J ends lost 4 bases and 4 bases, in that order; junction bases with no gene match: 8. The CDR3 is 15 amino acids. Germline CDR1 is SGHVS and CDR2 is FQNEAQ. The CDR3 loop is CASSSGGRGADTQYF. CDR3 DNA sequence: TGTGCCAGCAGCTCCGGGGGGAGAGGGGCAGATACGCAGTATTTT.

This clonotype was picked up one time. This beta chain is off target for a library built for alpha chains, so its abundance means little. CDR3 protein: CASSQGTGQNEQYF. The CDR3 nucleotides read TGCGCCAGCAGCCAAGGGACAGGGCAAAATGAGCAGTACTTC. This chain links TRBV4-3 with TRBJ2-7; 8 bases are a match to TRBD1. This CDR3 has 14 residues. J was trimmed by 7 bases and V by 1 base; bases with no gene match: 6. CDR1 is LGHNA and CDR2 is YSLEER in the germline V gene.

Sample share makes this clonotype large (0.1 to 1%). The library was built for alpha chains, so this beta chain is an off-target read and its size means little. The V gene is TRBV5-6, the J gene TRBJ2-3, with 9 bases identical to TRBD2. Germline V gene lookup returns CDR1 SGHDT and CDR2 YYEEEE. CDR3 length: 15 residues. Trimming at V came to 4 bases and at J to 1 base, leaving 4 bases not matched to a gene. The CDR3 bases are TGTGCCAGCAGCCGATGGACTAGCGGCACAGATACGCAGTATTTT. It translates to CASSRWTSGTDTQYF.

To note about this clonotype: The size of this beta chain means little, since it is a stray read in a library made for alpha chains. The chain combines TRBV28 with TRBJ1-5, with 7 bases matching TRBD1. V lost 4 bases and J lost 3; bases outside the gene matches: 6. The germline V gene has CDR1 MDHEN and CDR2 SYDVKM. The CDR3 spans 15 residues. The CDR3 DNA reads TGTGCCAGCAGTTCCGCAGGGGGAATCAATCAGCCCCAGCATTTT. Translating gives CASSSAGGINQPQHF. The full variable domain, with the rest looked up from reference TRBV28 and TRBJ1-5, is DVKVTQSSRYLVKRTGEKVFLECVQDMDHENMFWYRQDPGLGLRLIYFSYDVKMKEKGDIPEGYSVSREKKERFSLILESASTNQTSMYLCASSSAGGINQPQHFGDGTRLSIL.

This clonotype was observed a few times. This beta chain is off target for a library built for alpha chains, so its abundance means little. V is TRBV29-1 and J is TRBJ2-3; 15 bases are shared with TRBD2. CDR3 length equals 16 residues. Germline-derived CDR1 and CDR2 are SQVTM and ANQGSEA. V lost 4 bases and J lost 6; bases outside the gene matches: 8. CDR3 loop: CSVAGLAGGGSDTQYF. The CDR3 DNA follows: TGCAGCGTTGCGGGACTAGCGGGAGGAGGGTCGGATACGCAGTATTTT.

In regard to this clonotype: The library was built for alpha chains, so this beta chain is an off-target read and its size means little. V and J are TRBV28 and TRBJ1-1; 11 bases align to TRBD1. The CDR3 length is 17 residues. CDR1 is MDHEN and CDR2 is SYDVKM in the germline V gene. The V gene end was trimmed by 11 bases and the J gene end by 3 bases; junction bases not matched to a gene: 17. The CDR3 loop reads CAAGFGTGGSWDTEAFF. DNA of the CDR3: TGTGCCGCGGGCTTCGGGACAGGGGGGAGTTGGGACACTGAAGCTTTCTTT.